Given below is one T cell receptor (beta chain) in context. What it binds is not known. The CDR3 has 17 amino acids. Germline V gene sequence: CDR1 DFQATT, CDR2 SNEGSKA (reference sequence). Losses at the gene ends were 0 bases for V and 0 bases for J; bases not matched to a gene: 9. This record comes from a study of T cell repertoires in cytomegalovirus infection. Across the whole study: Alongside well-studied HLA-B-restricted CMV epitopes, recently identified HLA-C-restricted CMV epitopes were also used. In public TCR beta signatures, there were indications of both CMV infection and matching HLA type. Study-level points and caveats: CMV carriers having the relevant HLA were flagged by cumulative public TCR beta family frequency. HLA-C-restricted CMV clonotypes gave the most frequent clonotype in two of eight donors.

MiXCR, run by TCRdb on the reads, gives a single entry per CDR3 protein. The table records under 500,000 distinct CDR3 sequences, under 55% of them present only once. Sequences were derived from cultured PBMCs, sampled from culture after CMV antigen stimulation. The receptor was isolated from a human donor in good health (CMV status not recorded). Some clones in this sample may be carry-over from other donors' samples. V gene TRBV20-1 combines with J gene TRBJ2-3; 7 positions match TRBD2. The CDR3 DNA reads as TGCAGTGCTAGAGATCCAGCGGGGATTTCTAGCACAGATACGCAGTATTTT. It encodes CSARDPAGISSTDTQYF.